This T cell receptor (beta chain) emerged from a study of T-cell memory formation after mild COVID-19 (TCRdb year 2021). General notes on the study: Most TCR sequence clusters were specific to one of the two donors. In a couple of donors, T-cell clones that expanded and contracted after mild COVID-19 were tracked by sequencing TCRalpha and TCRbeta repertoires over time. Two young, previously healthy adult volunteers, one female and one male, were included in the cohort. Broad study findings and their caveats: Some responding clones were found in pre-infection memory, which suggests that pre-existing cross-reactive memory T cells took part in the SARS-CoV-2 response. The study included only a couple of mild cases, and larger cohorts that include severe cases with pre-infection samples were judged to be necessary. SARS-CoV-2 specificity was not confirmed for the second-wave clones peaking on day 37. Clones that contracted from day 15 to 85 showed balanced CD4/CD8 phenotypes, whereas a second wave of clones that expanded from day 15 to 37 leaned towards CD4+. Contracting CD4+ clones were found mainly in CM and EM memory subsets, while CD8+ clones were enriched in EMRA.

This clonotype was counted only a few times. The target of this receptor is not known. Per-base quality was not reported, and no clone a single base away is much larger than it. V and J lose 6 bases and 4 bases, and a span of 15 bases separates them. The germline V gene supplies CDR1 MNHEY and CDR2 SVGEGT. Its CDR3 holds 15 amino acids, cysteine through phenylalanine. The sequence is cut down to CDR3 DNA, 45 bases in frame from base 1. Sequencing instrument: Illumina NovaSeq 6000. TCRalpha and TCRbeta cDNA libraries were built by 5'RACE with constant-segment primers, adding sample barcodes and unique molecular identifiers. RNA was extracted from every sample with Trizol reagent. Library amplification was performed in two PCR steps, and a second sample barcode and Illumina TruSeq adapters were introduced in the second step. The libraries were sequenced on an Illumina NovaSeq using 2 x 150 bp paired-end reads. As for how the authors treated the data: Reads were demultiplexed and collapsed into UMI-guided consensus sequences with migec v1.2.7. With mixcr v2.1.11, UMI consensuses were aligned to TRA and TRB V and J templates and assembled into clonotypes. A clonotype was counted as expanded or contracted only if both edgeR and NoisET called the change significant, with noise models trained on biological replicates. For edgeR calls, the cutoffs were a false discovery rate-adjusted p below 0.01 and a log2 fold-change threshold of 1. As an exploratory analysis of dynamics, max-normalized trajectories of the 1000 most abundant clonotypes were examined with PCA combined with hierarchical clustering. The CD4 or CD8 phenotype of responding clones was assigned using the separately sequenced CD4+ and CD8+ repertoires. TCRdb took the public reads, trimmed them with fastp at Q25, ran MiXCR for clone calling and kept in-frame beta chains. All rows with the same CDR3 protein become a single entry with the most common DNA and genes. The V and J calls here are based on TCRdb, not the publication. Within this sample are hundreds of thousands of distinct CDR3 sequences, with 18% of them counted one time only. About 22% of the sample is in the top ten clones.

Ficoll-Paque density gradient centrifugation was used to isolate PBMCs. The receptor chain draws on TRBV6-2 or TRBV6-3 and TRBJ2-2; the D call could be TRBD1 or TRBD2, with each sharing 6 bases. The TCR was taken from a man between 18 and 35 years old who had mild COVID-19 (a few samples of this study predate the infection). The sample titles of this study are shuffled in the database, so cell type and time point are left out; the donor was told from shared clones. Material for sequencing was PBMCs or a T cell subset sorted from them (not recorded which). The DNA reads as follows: TGTGCCAGCAGGTCTGGGGGGCAGGTCACCGGGGAGCTGTTTTTT. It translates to CASRSGGQVTGELFF.